The source of this T cell receptor beta chain is a study of cytomegalovirus exposure and HLA in healthy donors. General observations from the study: The authors enumerated 180 or so TCR beta chains as linked to cytomegalovirus. By HLA locus, TCR association rates varied in a later analysis, with DRB1 showing the most and HLA-C the fewest. CMV serostatus was the only immune exposure information that was available.

With respect to this clone: Its target is unknown.

Germline values: CDR1 LNHDA, CDR2 SQIVND (reference sequence). This CDR3 region has 12 residues. Between the trimmed V and J ends, which lost 4 bases and 5 bases, there was a span of 8 bases. 13 Jbeta primers and 60 Vbeta primers were used for the PCR. Sequencing used immunoSEQ multiplex PCR; TCRdb keeps in-frame clones, though not all of them. The repertoire holds 150,000 to 200,000 clones, with around 78% as singletons. The V call is TRBV19, the J call TRBJ2-5; D is perhaps TRBD2 (5 bases). The sequencing sample was made of PBMCs. The TCR comes from a man aged 25 to 40 in good health and CMV-seronegative. The DNA for the CDR3 is TGTGCCAGTAGTAAACTAGGGGAGACCCAGTACTTC. Translation gives CASSKLGETQYF.